The 17 T cell receptor beta chains in this list originate from one sample, sequenced in a study of cytomegalovirus exposure and HLA in healthy donors. The table came from immunoSEQ multiplex PCR; TCRdb's copy has only in-frame clones and leaves some out. The table shows 220,000 or so clones, with roughly 84% occurring only once. Sequencing was performed on PBMCs. These receptors came from a woman aged 25 to 39 in good health and CMV-seropositive.

The CDR3 sequence is CASSYLDRDDEQFF. The CDR3 DNA is TGTGCCAGCAGTTACCTCGACAGGGACGATGAGCAGTTCTTC. This rearrangement joins TRBV6-5 to TRBJ2-1, with 7 nucleotides matching TRBD1. CDR3 size: 14 residues. Per germline, CDR1 MNHEY and CDR2 SVGAGI. Trimming removed 2 bases from V and 8 bases from J; junction bases left unmatched: 6.

The chain uses TRBV30 and TRBJ1-1, with a weak D call TRBD1 (6 bases). The CDR3 loop spans 15 amino acids. The V end lost 3 bases, the J end lost 1 base, and 15 bases lay between the germline ends. Germline V gene lookup returns CDR1 GTSNPN and CDR2 SVGIG (reference sequence). The CDR3 spells CAWRSWGQSNTEAFF. Written as DNA, the CDR3 is TGTGCCTGGAGATCCTGGGGACAATCGAACACTGAAGCTTTCTTT. Filled out from reference TRBV30 and TRBJ1-1, the complete variable domain reads SQTIHQWPATLVQPVGSPLSLECTVEGTSNPNLYWYRQAAGRGLQLLFYSVGIGQISSEVPQNLSASRPQDRQFILSSKKLLLSDSGFYLCAWRSWGQSNTEAFFGQGTRLTVV.

The chain joins TRBV2 to TRBJ1-2, with a possible D match to TRBD1 (5 bases). The germline V gene has CDR1 SNHLY and CDR2 FYNNEI. V gave up 3 bases and J gave up 5 bases, with 19 bases separating them. This CDR3 is 16 amino acids long. The CDR3, as DNA: TGTGCCAGCAGTGAGTCGCACTCAGGGACCCTGTATGGCTACACCTTC. It encodes CASSESHSGTLYGYTF. Combining the CDR3 with reference TRBV2 and TRBJ1-2 gives the whole variable domain EPEVTQTPSHQVTQMGQEVILRCVPISNHLYFYWYRQILGQKVEFLVSFYNNEISEKSEIFDDQFSVERPDGSNFTLKIRSTKLEDSAMYFCASSESHSGTLYGYTFGSGTRLTVV.

The chain is built from TRBV5-1 and TRBJ1-2, with D perhaps TRBD1 (5 bases). This CDR3 is 14 amino acids long. Germline CDR1 reads SGHRS; CDR2 reads YFSETQ. Trimming left V 0 bases short and J 8 bases short, with 14 bases between. The CDR3 reads CASSLDRGSEGYTF. CDR3 DNA: TGCGCCAGCAGCTTGGATCGGGGGTCGGAGGGCTACACCTTC.

The chain joins TRBV2 to TRBJ2-7, with D possibly being TRBD1 (5 bases). This CDR3 comprises 12 residues. CDR1 and CDR2 (germline): SNHLY, FYNNEI. V gave up 6 bases and J gave up 3 bases, with 9 bases separating them. The DNA of the CDR3 is TGTGCCAGCAGGCGTCAGGGCTACGAGCAGTACTTC. It is translated as CASRRQGYEQYF.

The chain uses TRBV2 and TRBJ2-7, with 8 bases aligning to TRBD2. The CDR3 has 15 residues. V lost 7 bases, J lost 7 bases, and 15 bases stayed unmatched. The germline V gene has CDR1 SNHLY and CDR2 FYNNEI. The CDR3 DNA reads as TGTGCCAGCAAACCTAGCGGGTCGGGACGGGGGGAGCAGTACTTC. Protein: CASKPSGSGRGEQYF.

CDR3 region: CASSSQRGRDNEQFF. The CDR3, as DNA: TGTGCCAGCAGCTCCCAGCGGGGGAGAGACAATGAGCAGTTCTTC. The rearrangement joins TRBV7-3 to TRBJ2-1; the match to TRBD2 covers 8 bases. This CDR3 spans 15 amino acids. The ends lost 4 bases at V and 5 bases at J; junction bases unmatched: 7. Germline CDR1 reads SGHTA; CDR2 reads FQGTGA. Complete variable domain (other parts from reference TRBV7-3 and TRBJ2-1): GAGVSQTPSNKVTEKGKYVELRCDPISGHTALYWYRQSLGQGPEFLIYFQGTGAADDSGLPNDRFFAVRPEGSVSTLKIQRTERGDSAVYLCASSSQRGRDNEQFFGPGTRLTVL.

This clone was observed a single time. The rearrangement uses TRBV2 and TRBJ1-1; no clear D. In germline, CDR1 is SNHLY, CDR2 FYNNEI. Trimming cost V 3 bases and J 5 bases, with 16 bases left between them. CDR3 size: 15 residues. CDR3 sequence: CASSEARAPRTEAFF. The DNA of the CDR3 is TGTGCCAGCAGTGAGGCCCGCGCGCCGAGGACTGAAGCTTTCTTT.

This chain connects TRBV2 to TRBJ2-7; no definite D call. Looked up from germline, CDR1 is SNHLY and CDR2 is FYNNEI. This CDR3 has 15 amino acids. V was cut by 2 bases and J by 3 bases, with 14 bases left in between. This CDR3 is CASSEQASRIYEQYF. CDR3 bases: TGTGCCAGCAGTGAACAGGCTAGTAGAATCTACGAGCAGTACTTC.

The chain carries TRBV7-2 and TRBJ2-2; D is unclear. Germline assignment: CDR1 SGHTA and CDR2 FQGNSA. The CDR3 length is 13 residues. The ends were cut back, 3 bases at V and 7 bases at J, with 9 bases in the middle. The CDR3 reads CASSLQVGGELFF. DNA of the CDR3: TGTGCCAGCAGCTTGCAGGTCGGCGGGGAGCTGTTTTTT.

CDR3 coding DNA: TGTGCCAGCAGCCCCACTACCGATATTAGGCTGAACACTGAAGCTTTCTTT. Protein sequence: CASSPTTDIRLNTEAFF. The rearrangement uses TRBV7-6 and TRBJ1-1; no clear D gene. V lost 5 bases to trimming and J lost 0 bases, with 19 bases between them. This CDR3 has 17 residues. Per germline, CDR1 SGHVS and CDR2 FNYEAQ.

The chain carries TRBV2 and TRBJ1-1; D ambiguous. This CDR3 region has 15 residues. V lost 1 base and J lost 4, with 13 bases in between. CDR1 is SNHLY, CDR2 FYNNEI, per germline. CDR3 sequence: CASSEGGTELTEAFF. CDR3 bases: TGTGCCAGCAGTGAAGGGGGAACAGAACTCACTGAAGCTTTCTTT.

This clone was recorded once. The chain carries TRBV11-2 and TRBJ2-7, with 10 bases matching TRBD2. The V gene's germline CDR1 is SGHAT and CDR2 FQNNGV. The trim removed 5 bases at V and 2 bases at J, leaving 15 bases unmatched. The CDR3 covers 18 residues. The CDR3 sequence is CASSHGDGTSELAYEQYF. The CDR3 DNA follows: TGTGCCAGCAGCCACGGTGACGGGACTAGCGAACTTGCCTACGAGCAGTACTTC.

In this sample, this clone turned up a few times. The chain has TRBV9 and TRBJ2-2; 7 nucleotides line up with TRBD2. V lost 6 bases to trimming and J lost 6 bases; unmatched junction nucleotides: 8. This CDR3 has 14 residues. Germline V gene data show CDR1 as SGDLS and CDR2 as YYNGEE. The CDR3 is CASTGRRESGELFF. In DNA form, the CDR3 reads TGTGCCAGCACGGGGCGGCGGGAGTCCGGGGAGCTGTTTTTT.

The chain couples TRBV7-2 to TRBJ2-5; 11 bases agree with TRBD2. Germline loops: CDR1 SGHTA, CDR2 FQGNSA. The CDR3 spans 17 residues. V shed 4 bases and J 2 bases; nucleotides not matched to a gene: 9. The CDR3 bases are TGTGCCAGCAGCTGGGAGCCTCTAGCGGGAGGACAAGAGACCCAGTACTTC. It codes for CASSWEPLAGGQETQYF. Combining the CDR3 with reference TRBV7-2 and TRBJ2-5 gives the whole variable domain GAGVSQSPSNKVTEKGKDVELRCDPISGHTALYWYRQSLGQGLEFLIYFQGNSAPDKSGLPSDRFSAERTGGSVSTLTIQRTQQEDSAVYLCASSWEPLAGGQETQYFGPGTRLLVL.

V is TRBV13 and J is TRBJ1-3; a weak D match, TRBD1 (5 bases). V shed 5 bases and J shed 0 bases, with 14 bases lying between them. This CDR3 region has 16 residues. Germline CDR1 PRHDT, CDR2 FYEKMQ (reference sequence). The CDR3 DNA reads as TGTGCCAGCAGCACTCGTGGGGGAGGCTCTGGAAACACCATATATTTT. Translating it yields CASSTRGGGSGNTIYF.

This clone showed up just a few times. This chain links TRBV4-1 with TRBJ1-1; 8 nucleotides match TRBD1. Per the germline V gene, CDR1 is MGHRA and CDR2 is YSYEKL. CDR3 length: 15 residues. V was pared by 4 bases and J by 5 bases, with 9 bases of the junction left unmatched. CDR3 protein: CASSRWDRMETEAFF. Here the CDR3 DNA reads TGCGCCAGCAGCCGTTGGGACAGGATGGAGACTGAAGCTTTCTTT.